The rows below give T cell receptor beta chains drawn from one sample of a study of T cell changes during pregnancy in multiple sclerosis. Assay: immunoSEQ multiplex PCR; the TCRdb copy retains only in-frame clones and omits some. Here the sample spans 17,000 or so clones, around 90% being singletons. The specimen was CD8+ T cells from peripheral blood mononuclear cells, collected after pregnancy. The receptors shown here come from a female donor in good health, enrolled as a control in a pregnancy study. Both conserved end residues are part of each CDR3. The order of the fields is clone size, J gene, D gene, V gene, CDR3 DNA, CDR3 protein. A D gene is named only where the DNA matches it firmly. Expanded clones get a size class; other rows say once, few or many, or leave the size out.

NA	TRBJ2-5	TRBD2	TRBV16	TGTGCCAGCAGCCAAGGGCCTAGCGGAAATCAAGAGACCCAGTACTTC	CASSQGPSGNQETQYF
NA	TRBJ2-7	NA	TRBV5-1	TGCGCCAGCAGCCCGGGAGCGGTGGGAGACGAGCAGTACTTC	CASSPGAVGDEQYF
NA	TRBJ1-2	TRBD1	TRBV6-5	TGTGCCAGCAGGCCACCCCTCGGGACAGGGGGCGGCTACACCTTC	CASRPPLGTGGGYTF
few	TRBJ1-1	NA	TRBV4-1	TGCGCCAGCAGCCAAGATCGTGGGGCGATCAACACTGAAGCTTTCTTT	CASSQDRGAINTEAFF
NA	TRBJ2-7	TRBD2	TRBV14	TGTGCCAGCAGCCCCCGGGACTACTCCTACGAGCAGTACTTC	CASSPRDYSYEQYF
NA	TRBJ1-2	NA	TRBV27	TGTGCCAGCAGTTTTGGAGTAGGTCAGGGGAACTATGGCTACACCTTC	CASSFGVGQGNYGYTF
NA	TRBJ1-5	TRBD1	TRBV27	TGTGCCAGCAGTTTGACAGGGGGCTCTCAGCCCCAGCATTTT	CASSLTGGSQPQHF
once	TRBJ1-2	TRBD1	TRBV30	TGTGCCTGGGCAGATTGGGCAGGGGGCTCCTATGGCTACACCTTC	CAWADWAGGSYGYTF
NA	TRBJ1-5	TRBD1	TRBV2	TGTGCCAGCAGGACAGGGGGCGGAGGAATGGGCCAGCCCCAGCATTTT	CASRTGGGGMGQPQHF
NA	TRBJ2-5	TRBD1	TRBV5-6	TGTGCCAGCAGCTCCCCCGGGACAGAGGGCTTGGAGACCCAGTACTTC	CASSSPGTEGLETQYF
NA	TRBJ2-1	TRBD1	TRBV7-9	TGTGCCAGCAGCCCCCAAGGACAGGGGGCCGGTGAGCAGTTCTTC	CASSPQGQGAGEQFF
NA	TRBJ2-3	TRBD2	TRBV7-9	TGTGCCAGCAGCGGAACCGGGACTACCACAGATACGCAGTATTTT	CASSGTGTTTDTQYF
NA	TRBJ2-7	NA	TRBV7-9	TGTGCCAGCAGCTCTACCCCCCAGGGGATGGGCGAGCAGTACTTC	CASSSTPQGMGEQYF
NA	TRBJ2-7	NA	TRBV5-6	TGTGCCAGCAGCCCTGGCCTAGGTGAGTACGAGCAGTACTTC	CASSPGLGEYEQYF
NA	TRBJ2-1	TRBD2	TRBV6-4	TGTGCCAGCAGTGAACTAGCGGGGACGGGGAATGAGCAGTTCTTC	CASSELAGTGNEQFF
NA	TRBJ1-1	NA	TRBV19	TGTGCCAGTACGCTGGGGGGTCGCGGGACTGAAGCTTTCTTT	CASTLGGRGTEAFF
NA	TRBJ2-1	TRBD1	TRBV2	TGTGCCAGCAGTGGAACAGGGGAGAATGAGCAGTTCTTC	CASSGTGENEQFF
NA	TRBJ1-3	NA	TRBV19	TGTGCCAGTAGTATAGATCAAATCTCTGGAAACACCATATATTTT	CASSIDQISGNTIYF
NA	TRBJ2-7	NA	TRBV7-9	TGTGCCAGCAGCCGGTCACCCTCCCCCGAGCAGTACTTC	CASSRSPSPEQYF
once	TRBJ2-1	NA	TRBV9	TGTGCCAGCAGCGTAGGGGGAGGGGGGAGAACCTACAATGAGCAGTTCTTC	CASSVGGGGRTYNEQFF
medium-sized	TRBJ2-2	TRBD1	TRBV28	TGTGCCAGCAGTTTCAGGGGGCGAGAGAACACCGGGGAGCTGTTTTTT	CASSFRGRENTGELFF
NA	TRBJ2-5	TRBD2	TRBV7-8	TGTGCCAGCAGCGGCAGACTAGCGGGAGGGCCTGAGACCCAGTACTTC	CASSGRLAGGPETQYF
NA	TRBJ1-2	TRBD1	TRBV10-1	TGCGCCAGGGCCCGTGGACAGGGGAACTATGGCTACACCTTC	CARARGQGNYGYTF
once	TRBJ1-3	NA	TRBV4-2	TGTGCCAGCAGCCAACGGCGGGCGGGGGTCGAATACAACACCATATATTTT	CASSQRRAGVEYNTIYF
NA	TRBJ2-1	TRBD1	TRBV9	TGTGCCAGCAGCGTAGCCCCACAGGGACAGGGTGAGCAGTTCTTC	CASSVAPQGQGEQFF
NA	TRBJ2-7	NA	TRBV21-1	TGTGCCAGCAGCGTAGGAGGGTTCTCCTACGAGCAGTACTTC	CASSVGGFSYEQYF
NA	TRBJ1-6	NA	TRBV10-2	TGCGCCAGCAGTGACCAGGGTTCTAATTCACCCCTCCACTTT	CASSDQGSNSPLHF
NA	TRBJ1-5	NA	TRBV10-2	TGCGCCAGCAGTGATGGAGGTAGCAATCAGCCCCAGCATTTT	CASSDGGSNQPQHF
NA	TRBJ2-1	TRBD2	TRBV19	TGTGCCAGTAGTATACAAGGACTAGCGGGTGAGCAGTTCTTC	CASSIQGLAGEQFF
NA	TRBJ2-5	TRBD1	TRBV5-8	TGTGCCAGCAGCAACGGACAGGGATCGCCAGAGACCCAGTACTTC	CASSNGQGSPETQYF
NA	TRBJ2-7	NA	TRBV5-1	TGCGCCAGCAGCTTGACGGGTTACGAGCAGTACTTC	CASSLTGYEQYF
NA	TRBJ1-3	TRBD1	TRBV6-5	TGTGCCAGCAGTCCTCAGGGGGCGGGAAACACCATATATTTT	CASSPQGAGNTIYF
once	TRBJ2-1	TRBD1	TRBV27	TGTGCCAGCAGTTCCTTAGGGGGCGAGCAGTTCTTC	CASSSLGGEQFF
NA	TRBJ2-1	TRBD1	TRBV7-9	TGTGCCAGCAGCCCCCACCCCCGGGACAGGGTGGGCAATGAGCAGTTCTTC	CASSPHPRDRVGNEQFF
NA	TRBJ1-5	NA	TRBV27	TGTGCCAGCAAAGCGGGCGCGGGGCAGCCCCAGCATTTT	CASKAGAGQPQHF
NA	TRBJ2-5	NA	TRBV7-7	TGTGCTAGCAGCCCTACACCCCCGCCCGCAGGGGGGAAAGAGACCCAGTACTTC	CASSPTPPPAGGKETQYF
NA	TRBJ2-2	TRBD2	TRBV2	TGTGCCAGCAGTCCAACTAGCGGGAGTGCGGTTTCCGGGGAGCTGTTTTTT	CASSPTSGSAVSGELFF
NA	TRBJ2-1	NA	TRBV9	TGTGCCAGCAGCGAGGAAGGACTCAATGAGCAGTTCTTC	CASSEEGLNEQFF
once	TRBJ2-7	NA	TRBV7-8	TGTGCCAGCAGTTACCCTAGCCGGGCACCCTTGGAGCAGTACTTC	CASSYPSRAPLEQYF
NA	TRBJ2-1	TRBD2	TRBV7-8	TGTGCCAGCAGCCCCGGACTAGCCCTGAGGGGTGAGCAGTTCTTC	CASSPGLALRGEQFF
NA	TRBJ2-7	TRBD2	TRBV9	TGTGCCAGCAGCGCCCATAGCGGGCCTTCTTACGAGCAGTACTTC	CASSAHSGPSYEQYF
NA	TRBJ2-3	NA	TRBV7-8	TGTGCCAGCAGCTTTTTAGGGGGTTTTACTACAGATACGCAGTATTTT	CASSFLGGFTTDTQYF
NA	TRBJ1-2	NA	TRBV6-5	TGTGCCAGCAGCCTCGGGGAGTGGCACACCTTC	CASSLGEWHTF
NA	TRBJ2-1	NA	TRBV11-2	TGTGCCAGCAGCTCAACCGGGACACCAAACAATGAGCAGTTCTTC	CASSSTGTPNNEQFF
medium-sized	TRBJ2-5	NA	TRBV15	TGTGCCACCAGCAGAGATCGGCGGGGTTCGGAGACCCAGTACTTC	CATSRDRRGSETQYF